The clone carrying this TCR beta chain was seen many times. Its antigen is as yet unknown. The data are from a study of type 1 regulatory T cells. About the study: This in vitro CD4 product, T-allo10, is enriched for Tr1 cells and alloantigen-specific. General study findings and limits: Tr1 cells had a more restricted TCR repertoire than non-Tr1 cells.

Germline V CDR1 and CDR2: SGHTA, FQGNSA. CDR3 length: 15 residues. The V and J ends lost 5 bases and 2 bases respectively, with 15 bases between them. TCRdb used MiXCR to reprocess the reads, holding one entry per CDR3 protein. The data hold over 55,000 distinct CDR3 sequences, with 45% to 50% observed a single time. This sequence originates from a human donor in good health. The chain has TRBV7-2 and TRBJ2-5; D possibly corresponds to TRBD2 (7 bases). Sequenced: cultured non-Tr1 T cells, either the whole culture or a sorted T cell fraction (not recorded which). CDR3 in amino acids: CASSGQLAAQETQYF. In DNA form, the CDR3 reads TGTGCCAGCAGCGGACAGCTAGCGGCTCAAGAGACCCAGTACTTC.